Sequencing of this T cell receptor (beta chain) was carried out in a study of blood T cells in healthy people across ages. A sample-barcoded 5' primer and a J-beta primer mix were used in a second PCR of roughly 7 to 11 cycles. TCRdb processed the 5' RACE reads anew with MiXCR; each CDR3 protein has one entry. The repertoire holds 760,000 or so distinct CDR3 sequences, with approximately 25% as singletons. The CDR3 sequence is 15 residues long. The V gene lost 4 bases and the J gene lost 4 bases, with 14 bases spanning the gap. This same sample was also part of a study on T cells of mothers and their children.

The sequenced sample was blood. The V and J genes are TRBV12-3 or TRBV12-4 and TRBJ2-1; D gene ambiguous. The TCR sequence derives from a boy younger than 18 in good health. The chain's CDR3 is CASSYMGPGYNEQFF. The CDR3 DNA reads TGTGCCAGCAGTTACATGGGCCCCGGTTACAATGAGCAGTTCTTC.